A selection of T cell receptor beta chains follows, all from one sample in a study of CD8 T cells in Susac syndrome. TCRdb re-called the immunoSEQ multiplex PCR reads through MiXCR, storing one row per CDR3 protein. The sample has some 120,000 distinct CDR3 sequences, over 90% seen once. Sequenced: CD4+ T cells from PBMCs. All receptors derive from a human donor in good health. The CDR3 runs from the conserved cysteine through the conserved F or W.

v_gene,CDR3aa
TRBV5-1,CASSTGIRETQYF
TRBV4-1,CASSQSAPGNQPQHF
TRBV20-1,CSFQRSGIQTDTQYF
TRBV4-1,CASSQGVQGRGYTF
TRBV5-1,CASSLSLAGASEQFF
TRBV11-2,CASSSLTGTGHYEQYF
TRBV5-1,CASSFQQDQETQYF
TRBV20-1,CSALSDYEQYF
TRBV30,CAWTMVRGQETQYF
TRBV3-1,CASSYRGSYEQYF
TRBV28,CASQGPYDEQYF
TRBV2,CASSELLAGTYEQYF
TRBV4-1,CASSQGSTGRNYEQYF
TRBV5-1,CASSSSTGSYEQYF
TRBV18,CASSRVGSGGPFGEQYF
TRBV23-1,CASRVVEDKNNEQFF
TRBV7-2,CASSPRWAADTQYF
TRBV29-1,CSGRGQGDEAFF
TRBV6-1,CASSPAGRETQYF
TRBV19,CASSSGSTNEQFF
TRBV20-1,CSDRTGNTEAFF
TRBV3-1,CASSQDYGGTVSYGYTF
TRBV27,CASGPASSSNQPQHF
TRBV3-1,CASSQAERTTGELFF